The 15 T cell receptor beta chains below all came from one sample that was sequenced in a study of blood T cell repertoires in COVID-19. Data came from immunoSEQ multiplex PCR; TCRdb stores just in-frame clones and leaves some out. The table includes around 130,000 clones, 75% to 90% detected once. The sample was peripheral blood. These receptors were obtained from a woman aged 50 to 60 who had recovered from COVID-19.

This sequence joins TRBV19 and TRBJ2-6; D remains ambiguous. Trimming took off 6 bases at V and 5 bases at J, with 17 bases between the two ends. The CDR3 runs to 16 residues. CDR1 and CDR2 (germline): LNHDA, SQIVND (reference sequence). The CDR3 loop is CASRVTAYSRANVLTF. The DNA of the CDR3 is TGTGCCAGTAGGGTAACAGCCTATTCCCGGGCCAACGTCCTGACTTTC. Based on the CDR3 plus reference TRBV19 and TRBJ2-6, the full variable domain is DGGITQSPKYLFRKEGQNVTLSCEQNLNHDAMYWYRQDPGQGLRLIYYSQIVNDFQKGDIAEGYSVSREKKESFPLTVTSAQKNPTAFYLCASRVTAYSRANVLTFGAGSRLTVL.

The CDR3 coding sequence is TGTGCCAGTAACCGGGGGACTCACAATCAAGAGACCCAGTACTTC. This gives the protein CASNRGTHNQETQYF. V and J are TRBV19 and TRBJ2-5; D perhaps matches TRBD2 (6 bases). In germline, CDR1 is LNHDA, CDR2 SQIVND (reference sequence). CDR3 length equals 15 residues. V was trimmed by 7 bases and J by 2 bases, leaving 17 bases between them.

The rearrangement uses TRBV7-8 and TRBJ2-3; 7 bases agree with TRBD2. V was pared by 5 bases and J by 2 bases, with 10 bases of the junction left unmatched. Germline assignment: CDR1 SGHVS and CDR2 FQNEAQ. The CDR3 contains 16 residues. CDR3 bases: TGTGCCAGCAGCCCCTTAGCGGGTTTCGACACAGATACGCAGTATTTT. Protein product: CASSPLAGFDTDTQYF.

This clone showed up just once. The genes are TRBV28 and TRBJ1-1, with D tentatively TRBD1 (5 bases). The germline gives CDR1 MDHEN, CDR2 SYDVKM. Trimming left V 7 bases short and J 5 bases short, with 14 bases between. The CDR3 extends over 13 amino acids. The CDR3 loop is CASNWGGKTEAFF. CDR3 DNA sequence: TGTGCCAGCAATTGGGGGGGGAAGACTGAAGCTTTCTTT. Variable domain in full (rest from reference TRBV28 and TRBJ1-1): DVKVTQSSRYLVKRTGEKVFLECVQDMDHENMFWYRQDPGLGLRLIYFSYDVKMKEKGDIPEGYSVSREKKERFSLILESASTNQTSMYLCASNWGGKTEAFFGQGTRLTVV.

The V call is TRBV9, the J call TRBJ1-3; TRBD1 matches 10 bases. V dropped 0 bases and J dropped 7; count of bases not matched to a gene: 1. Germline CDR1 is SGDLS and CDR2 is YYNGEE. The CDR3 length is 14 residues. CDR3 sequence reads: CASSVEGQGNTIYF. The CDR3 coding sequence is TGTGCCAGCAGCGTAGAGGGACAGGGGAACACCATATATTTT.

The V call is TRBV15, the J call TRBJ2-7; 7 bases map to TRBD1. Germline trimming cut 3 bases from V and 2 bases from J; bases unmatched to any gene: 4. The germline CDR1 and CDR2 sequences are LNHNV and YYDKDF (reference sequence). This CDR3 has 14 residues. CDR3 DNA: TGTGCCACCAGCAGGGGACAGCCTCCCTACGAGCAGTACTTC. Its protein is CATSRGQPPYEQYF.

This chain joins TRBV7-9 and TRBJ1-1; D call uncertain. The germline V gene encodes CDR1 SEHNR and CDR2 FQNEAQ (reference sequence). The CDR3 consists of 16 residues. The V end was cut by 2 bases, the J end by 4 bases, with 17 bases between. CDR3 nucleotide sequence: TGTGCCAGCAGCTTACTCCAAACCCTGAGGGCCACTGAAGCTTTCTTT. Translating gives CASSLLQTLRATEAFF.

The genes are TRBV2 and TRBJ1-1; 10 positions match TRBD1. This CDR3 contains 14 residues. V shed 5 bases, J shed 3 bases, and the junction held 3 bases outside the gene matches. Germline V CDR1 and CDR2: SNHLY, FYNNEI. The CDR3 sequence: CASSSGTGDTEAFF. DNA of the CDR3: TGTGCCAGCAGTTCCGGGACAGGGGACACTGAAGCTTTCTTT.

The CDR3 sequence is CSLRDLGDTQYF. Written as DNA, the CDR3 is TGCAGCCTCCGGGATCTCGGGGATACGCAGTATTTT. This chain connects TRBV29-1 to TRBJ2-3; maybe TRBD2 (5 bases). The V and J ends lost 8 bases and 6 bases respectively, with 15 bases between them. The CDR3 contains 12 residues. Germline CDR1 SQVTM, CDR2 ANQGSEA.

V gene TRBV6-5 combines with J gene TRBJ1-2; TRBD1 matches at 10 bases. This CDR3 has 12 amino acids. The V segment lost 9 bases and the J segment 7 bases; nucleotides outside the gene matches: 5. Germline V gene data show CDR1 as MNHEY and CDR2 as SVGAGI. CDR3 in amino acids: CASGTGVGGYTF. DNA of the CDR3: TGTGCCAGTGGGACAGGGGTTGGTGGCTACACCTTC.

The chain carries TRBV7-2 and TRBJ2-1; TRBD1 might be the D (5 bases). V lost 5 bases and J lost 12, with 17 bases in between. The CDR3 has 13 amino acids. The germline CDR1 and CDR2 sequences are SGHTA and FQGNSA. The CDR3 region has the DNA TGTGCCAGCAGCCAACGACAGAACGGCGGGCAGTTCTTC. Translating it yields CASSQRQNGGQFF.

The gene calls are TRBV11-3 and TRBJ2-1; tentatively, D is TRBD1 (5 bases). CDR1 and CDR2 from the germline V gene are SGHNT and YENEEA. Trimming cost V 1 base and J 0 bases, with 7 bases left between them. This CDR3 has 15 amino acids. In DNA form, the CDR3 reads TGTGCCAGCAGCTTAGGACAGAGCTCCTACAATGAGCAGTTCTTC. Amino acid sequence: CASSLGQSSYNEQFF.

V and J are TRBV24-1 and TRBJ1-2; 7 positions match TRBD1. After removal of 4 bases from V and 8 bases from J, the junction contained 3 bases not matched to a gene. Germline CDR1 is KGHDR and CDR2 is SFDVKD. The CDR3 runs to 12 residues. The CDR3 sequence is CATSDPGQGYTF. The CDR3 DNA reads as TGTGCCACCAGTGACCCGGGACAGGGCTACACCTTC.

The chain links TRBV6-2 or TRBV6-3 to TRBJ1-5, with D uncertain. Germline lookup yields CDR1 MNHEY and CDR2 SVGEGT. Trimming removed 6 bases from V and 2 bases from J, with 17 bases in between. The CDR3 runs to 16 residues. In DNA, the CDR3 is TGTGCCAGCAGCCCCAGTAGTCTGAGGGGCAATCAGCCCCAGCATTTT. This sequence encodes CASSPSSLRGNQPQHF.

The CDR3 nucleotides read TGTGCCAGCAGCTTGTATACAGGGATCACCGGGGAGCTGTTTTTT. Residues: CASSLYTGITGELFF. This chain links TRBV5-8 with TRBJ2-2; D perhaps matches TRBD1 (6 bases). CDR3 size: 15 residues. The germline V and J ends were trimmed by 1 base and 4 bases, with 11 bases remaining between them. Germline V gene lookup returns CDR1 SGHTS and CDR2 YDEGEE.